These 18 T cell receptor beta chains were sequenced from one sample in a study of cytomegalovirus exposure and HLA in healthy donors. Both 60 Vbeta primers and 13 Jbeta primers went into the PCR. Measured with immunoSEQ multiplex PCR; TCRdb has only the in-frame clones, and not every one. The sample has roughly 120,000 clones; 75% to 90% are singletons. The sample was PBMCs. These receptors were obtained from a female donor in good health and CMV-seropositive.

The J gene is TRBJ1-1, the V gene TRBV12-5; D remains unclear. V was clipped by 9 bases and J by 7 bases, with 15 bases between them. The CDR3 totals 12 residues. CDR1 is LGHNT, CDR2 FRNRAP, per germline. This CDR3 reads CASVKFGDEAFF. CDR3 bases: TGTGCTAGCGTAAAATTCGGGGATGAAGCTTTCTTT.

This chain connects TRBV11-2 to TRBJ2-5; the D gene is possibly TRBD2 (5 bases). Per the germline V gene, CDR1 is SGHAT and CDR2 is FQNNGV. V shed 3 bases and J shed 3 bases, with 11 bases lying between them. This CDR3 region has 14 residues. CDR3 DNA: TGTGCCAGCAGCTTCAACCCGGGAAAAGAGACCCAGTACTTC. It encodes CASSFNPGKETQYF.

CDR3 sequence (DNA): TGTGCCTGGAGTGGTCAGGGTACTGGGGCCAACGTCCTGACTTTC. It encodes CAWSGQGTGANVLTF. V usage is TRBV30 and J usage is TRBJ2-6; the D gene is possibly TRBD1 (5 bases). The V end was cut by 1 base, the J end by 2 bases, with 9 bases between. Germline CDR1 reads GTSNPN; CDR2 reads SVGIG (reference sequence). The CDR3 is made up of 15 amino acids.

The V and J genes are TRBV28 and TRBJ1-5; D remains ambiguous. Trimming took 5 bases from V and 6 from J, leaving 17 bases between them. Germline V lookup: CDR1 MDHEN, CDR2 SYDVKM. The length of the CDR3 is 15 residues. In DNA form, the CDR3 reads TGTGCCAGCAGTCCCCGTCCGGTGACTAGTCAGCCCCAGCATTTT. Amino acid sequence: CASSPRPVTSQPQHF.

This chain connects TRBV7-3 to TRBJ1-1, with D tentatively TRBD1 (6 bases). V was cut by 2 bases and J by 1 base, with 8 bases left in between. Per germline, CDR1 SGHTA and CDR2 FQGTGA. There are 14 residues in the CDR3. The CDR3, as DNA: TGTGCCAGCAGCTTACAGGGGACGAACACTGAAGCTTTCTTT. Translated, it gives CASSLQGTNTEAFF.

CDR3 coding DNA: TGTGCCAGCAGTTTTTGGACAGGGGGTTCTGGGGCCAACGTCCTGACTTTC. It is translated as CASSFWTGGSGANVLTF. V gene TRBV5-6 combines with J gene TRBJ2-6; 10 bases match TRBD1. The germline gives CDR1 SGHDT, CDR2 YYEEEE. The CDR3 consists of 17 residues. V shed 5 bases, J shed 1 base, and the junction held 6 bases outside the gene matches.

V usage is TRBV10-1 and J usage is TRBJ2-7; unclear D gene. Germline V gene sequence: CDR1 WNHNN, CDR2 SYGVQD (reference sequence). The CDR3 contains 13 residues. Between the trimmed V and J ends, which lost 9 bases and 4 bases, there was a span of 16 bases. The DNA for the CDR3 is TGCGCCAGTTCACGGCCGGGTTCATACGAGCAGTACTTC. Translated, it gives CASSRPGSYEQYF.

This clone came up once. The chain is built from TRBV25-1 and TRBJ2-7, with D uncertain. The germline V gene has CDR1 MGHDK and CDR2 SYGVNS. The germline V and J ends were trimmed by 5 bases and 3 bases, with 5 bases remaining between them. The CDR3 consists of 11 residues. The CDR3 sequence: CASSSYYEQYF. The CDR3 region has the DNA TGTGCCAGCAGTAGCTACTACGAGCAGTACTTC.

The sample holds one count of this clone. The V and J genes are TRBV11-2 and TRBJ2-3; D not resolved. The germline CDR1 and CDR2 sequences are SGHAT and FQNNGV. V lost 3 bases and J 6 bases, leaving 4 bases between the germline ends. This CDR3 has 11 residues. The CDR3 coding sequence is TGTGCCAGCAGCTTTGGCGATACGCAGTATTTT. Translation: CASSFGDTQYF.

This chain connects TRBV14 to TRBJ2-2; D is perhaps TRBD1 (5 bases). Germline V gene lookup returns CDR1 SGHDN and CDR2 FVKESK. With 8 bases removed from V and 5 bases from J, the gap between germline ends came to 15 bases. This CDR3 is 14 amino acids long. The CDR3 nucleotides read TGTGCCAGCGGGTCATGGGGCGGAACCGGGGAGCTGTTTTTT. Translated: CASGSWGGTGELFF.

This clone was seen only a few times. Here the CDR3 DNA reads TGTGCCAGCAGCCCACAGAACACTGAAGCTTTCTTT. It translates to CASSPQNTEAFF. The chain uses TRBV9 and TRBJ1-1; no reliable D call. From germline, CDR1 is SGDLS and CDR2 YYNGEE. The V end lost 4 bases, the J end lost 1 base, and 5 bases lay between the germline ends. The CDR3 loop spans 12 amino acids.

The genes are TRBV6-5 and TRBJ1-1; perhaps TRBD1 as D (5 bases). The CDR3 has 13 residues. CDR1 MNHEY and CDR2 SVGAGI come from the germline V gene. V dropped 7 bases and J dropped 4 bases, with 13 bases sitting between them. DNA of the CDR3: TGTGCCAGCACTCCTTGGGGGGGCACTGAAGCTTTCTTT. It encodes CASTPWGGTEAFF.

The chain uses TRBV30 and TRBJ2-1; 7 positions match TRBD2. The J segment lost 6 bases and the V segment lost 6 bases, leaving 14 bases of the junction unmatched. The CDR3 length is 15 residues. Germline V lookup: CDR1 GTSNPN, CDR2 SVGIG (reference sequence). The CDR3 loop reads CACPLSWGGSNEQFF. For the CDR3, the DNA is TGTGCCTGTCCCCTCTCGTGGGGGGGAAGCAATGAGCAGTTCTTC.

This chain connects TRBV7-9 to TRBJ1-2; no firm D call. The V gene lost 1 base and the J gene lost 0 bases, with 3 bases spanning the gap. CDR3 length: 13 amino acids. Germline V gene lookup returns CDR1 SEHNR and CDR2 FQNEAQ (reference sequence). The CDR3 region is CASSLVANYGYTF. The CDR3 region has the DNA TGTGCCAGCAGCTTAGTAGCTAACTATGGCTACACCTTC.

V and J are TRBV4-1 and TRBJ2-5; the match to TRBD2 covers 11 bases. The CDR3 extends over 18 amino acids. CDR1 and CDR2 from the germline V gene are MGHRA and YSYEKL. The V segment lost 4 bases and the J segment 4 bases; nucleotides outside the gene matches: 14. The chain's CDR3 is CASSREDFSGGARETQYF. DNA of the CDR3: TGCGCCAGCAGCCGAGAAGACTTTAGCGGGGGGGCTCGAGAGACCCAGTACTTC.

The chain is built from TRBV2 and TRBJ1-2, with D tentatively TRBD1 (6 bases). Germline loops: CDR1 SNHLY, CDR2 FYNNEI. The CDR3 has 13 residues. Trimming took off 3 bases at V and 4 bases at J, with 9 bases between the two ends. CDR3 residues: CASSELTGYGYTF. The CDR3 DNA sequence: TGTGCCAGCAGTGAGTTGACAGGCTATGGCTACACCTTC.

This rearrangement joins TRBV4-3 to TRBJ1-2; a weak D match, TRBD1 (6 bases). CDR3 length: 15 residues. Trimming removed 1 base at V and 8 bases at J, with 17 bases between. Germline CDR1 LGHNA, CDR2 YSLEER. CDR3 coding DNA: TGCGCCAGCAGCCAAGTACAGGGTTTATATGGAGGCTACACCTTC. This gives the protein CASSQVQGLYGGYTF.

The chain employs TRBV4-1 and TRBJ1-4; maybe TRBD1 (6 bases). The CDR3 consists of 16 residues. The germline CDR1 and CDR2 sequences are MGHRA and YSYEKL. The germline V and J ends were trimmed by 3 bases and 4 bases, with 15 bases remaining between them. DNA of the CDR3: TGCGCCAGCAGCCAGGGGGCAGGCCCTGGTAATGAAAAACTGTTTTTT. It specifies CASSQGAGPGNEKLFF.